This TCR beta chain was identified in a study of early T cells in non-severe SARS-CoV-2 infection. As for the study in general: Sequencing input comprised bulk RNA from unsorted whole blood; chain pairing was not available. Study findings and constraints: In VDJdb matching, anti-spike CD8 responses were favored while private and CD4 specificities went missing.

Deletions cut 4 bases from V and 7 bases from J, with 11 bases between. Germline assignment: CDR1 DFQATT and CDR2 SNEGSKA (reference sequence). This CDR3 is built from 12 residues. This clonotype was counted between two and nine times. Its antigen remains unidentified. Unique molecular identifiers were added to individual cDNA molecules. TCRdb analysed the 5' RACE reads with MiXCR anew, one entry per CDR3 protein. This sample has 60,000 to 75,000 distinct CDR3 sequences, with approximately 12% found just once. J is TRBJ2-1 and V is TRBV20-1, with D perhaps matching TRBD1 (5 bases). The sample consisted of whole blood. This receptor was taken from an adult who was a healthcare worker with PCR-confirmed SARS-CoV-2 infection or an uninfected control (not recorded which). As DNA, the CDR3 is TGCAGTGCTATCAGGGCTCTTAATGAGCAGTTCTTC. As protein: CSAIRALNEQFF.